The table lists the clone carrying this TCR beta chain with a few counts. Then a second PCR, running roughly 7 to 11 cycles, was carried out with a sample-barcoded 5' primer and a J-beta primer mix. TCRdb re-analysed the 5' RACE reads in MiXCR, keeping a single row per CDR3 protein. There are about 1,400,000 distinct CDR3 sequences in the sample; roughly 59% occur only once, and about 6.7% lies in the top ten. CDR3 length: 16 amino acids. Trimming cost V 0 bases and J 0 bases, with 10 bases left between them. Germline V gene data show CDR1 as SGHRS and CDR2 as YFSETQ. The data originate from a study of blood T cells in healthy people across ages.

The chain couples TRBV5-1 to TRBJ2-4, with D perhaps TRBD2 (6 bases). Sequencing was carried out using blood. This receptor was taken from a man aged 18 to 30 in good health. The CDR3 here is CASSLGGDPAKNIQYF. CDR3 coding DNA: TGCGCCAGCAGCTTGGGGGGGGATCCAGCCAAAAACATTCAGTACTTC.